This T cell receptor (beta chain) was observed in a study of blood T cell repertoires in COVID-19. In the study overall: Samples of COVID-19 (acute and convalescent) were obtained from the United States, Italy and Spain. Sources were T cells, B-cell-depleted T cells, or PBMCs; the material itself was cDNA or gDNA.

Seattle's cohort entered during active infection and was followed longitudinally. V was clipped by 1 base and J by 6 bases; unmatched bases: 6. CDR1 is SGHTA and CDR2 is FQGNSA in the germline V gene. This CDR3 has 15 amino acids. Source study methods: Nucleated cell number was recorded as an estimate derived from reference gene primer amplification. Some clones are missing from TCRdb's copy, which holds only in-frame ones; the method was immunoSEQ multiplex PCR. Clonal size and the V and J genes are those of that table, whereas D and trimming came from the DNA. The sample has fewer than 450,000 clones, around nine tenths seen once; the top ten hold just under 7.5%. Only a few counts were recorded for this clone.

Sequencing input: peripheral blood. V and J are TRBV7-2 and TRBJ1-5; 7 nucleotides line up with TRBD1. The clonotype comes from a woman in her 70s with COVID-19, enrolled during active disease. The CDR3: CASSLGAGGGQPQHF. The CDR3 DNA sequence: TGTGCCAGCAGCTTAGGGGCAGGGGGAGGTCAGCCCCAGCATTTT.